The clone carrying this T cell receptor beta chain was counted a single time. Antigen unknown. TCRdb's copy holds only in-frame clones and misses some; the assay was immunoSEQ multiplex PCR. The table includes about 1 million clones, about 75% detected once. The germline V gene encodes CDR1 SGHDT and CDR2 YYEEEE. V was shortened by 1 base and J by 1 base, with 14 bases between the two germline ends. This CDR3 is 16 amino acids long. This record comes from a study of shared clonotypes between healthy human individuals. The study, taken as a whole, reports: Large depth notwithstanding, sorted-subset sequencing proved incomplete by rarefaction.

This chain joins TRBV5-6 and TRBJ1-1; weak D call: TRBD1 (6 bases). The sequencing sample was made of memory CD4+ T cells sorted from blood. Subset meaning: CD45RA-negative fraction. The sequence was obtained from a man between 18 and 35 years old in good health. CDR3 loop: CASSLSIGTRNTEAFF. CDR3 nucleotides: TGTGCCAGCAGCTTGAGTATTGGGACACGGAACACTGAAGCTTTCTTT.